The clone carrying this T cell receptor (beta chain) was found a few times. Germline assignment: CDR1 MNHEY and CDR2 SVGAGI. Trimming left V 6 bases short and J 3 bases short, with 11 bases between. This CDR3 has 14 amino acids. Libraries were prepared by immunoSEQ multiplex PCR; TCRdb keeps only in-frame clonotypes and omits some of them. The sample contains 270,000 or so clones, 86% of which appear only once. The record originates from a study of blood T cell repertoires in COVID-19. The receptor was derived from a woman under 30 who had recovered from COVID-19. Sample: PBMCs or T cells enriched from blood (not recorded which). V and J are TRBV6-5 and TRBJ2-2; D unresolved. The CDR3: CASSSITDTGELFF. For the CDR3, the DNA is TGTGCCAGCAGCTCAATCACGGACACCGGGGAGCTGTTTTTT.